This T cell receptor (beta chain) was profiled in a study of blood T cell repertoires in COVID-19. Across the whole study: From the United States, Italy and Spain came samples of acute and convalescent COVID-19.

Profiling relied on immunoSEQ multiplex PCR, and the TCRdb table lists in-frame clones only, not all of them. Of fewer than 250,000 clones in the sample, around 80% were seen once. The CDR3 runs 17 residues. J lost 5 bases, V lost 0 bases, and 4 bases had no gene match. The germline V gene has CDR1 MNHEY and CDR2 SMNVEV (reference sequence). This rearrangement joins TRBV27 to TRBJ2-2, with 12 positions matching TRBD1. This sequence was found in a woman aged 45-59 years with acute or convalescent COVID-19. The sequenced sample was peripheral blood. The CDR3 DNA sequence: TGTGCCAGCAGTTTATCGTGGGACAGGGGGCGTACCGGGGAGCTGTTTTTT. Its protein product is CASSLSWDRGRTGELFF.